This T cell receptor (beta chain) was identified in a study of shared clonotypes between healthy human individuals. On this clone: The antigen remains unidentified.

The naive CD8 subset, CD45RO-negative cells positively selected for CCR7, excluded terminally differentiated effector memory CD45RA+ cells. The germline gives CDR1 SGHTA, CDR2 FQGNSA. This CDR3 contains 16 residues. J lost 8 bases, V lost 5 bases, and 12 bases had no gene match. General study results and limits: Expectations were that clonotype sharing among donors would be affected by sequencing depth. Blood alone was sampled, and tissue repertoires likely differ. Relative to clonotypes present in all four donors, those not shared had lower generation probabilities.

Genomic DNA of each subset was evenly split across several immunoSEQ plates. Clones were sequenced by immunoSEQ multiplex PCR, and TCRdb holds only the in-frame ones, with some missing. The table records about 580,000 clones, more than 95% of them present only once. The source of this sequence is a man aged 25 to 45 in good health. Sequenced sample: naive CD8+ T cells sorted from blood. The V and J genes are TRBV7-2 and TRBJ2-1; 10 bases are a match to TRBD2. CDR3 amino acids: CASSPIAASGRHEQFF. In DNA form, the CDR3 reads TGTGCCAGCAGCCCCATAGCAGCTAGCGGGAGACATGAGCAGTTCTTC.